This T cell receptor (beta chain) came from a study of CD8+CD57+ T cells in acquired aplastic anemia. Study context: Mean DNA quantity obtained from sorted CD4+ and CD8+ cells was around 2.9 ug. CD4+ cells from healthy donors averaged approximately 11 million reads. Whole-study findings and limits: Shared by patients and controls, 25 to 35 CD8+ CDR3s were abundant in patients. Simpson's diversity of CD8+ cells was not significantly different in patients compared with controls.

About this clonotype itself: No antigen is known for it.

TCR beta VDJ and CDR3 profiling used genomic DNA as template. In TCRdb, the reads were re-called with MiXCR into one record per CDR3 protein. The data contain 400,000 to 450,000 distinct CDR3 sequences, under 80% of them singletons. Germline V gives CDR1 KGHDR, CDR2 SFDVKD. The V segment lost 9 bases and the J segment 4 bases; nucleotides outside the gene matches: 4. CDR3 size: 13 residues. The TCR comes from a human donor in good health, serving as a control. The V and J genes are TRBV24-1 and TRBJ2-1; 8 bases fit TRBD2. The sequencing input was sorted CD4+, CD8+, or CD8+CD57+ T cells (not recorded which) from PBMCs. CDR3 in amino acids: CATGTRLYNEQFF. The CDR3 coding sequence is TGTGCCACCGGGACTAGGCTTTACAATGAGCAGTTCTTC.